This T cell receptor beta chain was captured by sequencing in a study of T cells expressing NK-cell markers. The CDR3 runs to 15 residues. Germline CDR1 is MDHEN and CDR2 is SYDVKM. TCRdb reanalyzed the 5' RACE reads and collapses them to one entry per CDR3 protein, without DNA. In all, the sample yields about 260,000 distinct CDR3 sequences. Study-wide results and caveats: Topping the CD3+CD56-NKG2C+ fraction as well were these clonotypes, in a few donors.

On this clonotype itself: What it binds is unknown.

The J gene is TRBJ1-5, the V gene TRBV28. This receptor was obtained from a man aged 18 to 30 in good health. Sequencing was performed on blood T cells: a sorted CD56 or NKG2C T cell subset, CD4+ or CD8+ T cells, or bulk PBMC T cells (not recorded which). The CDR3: CASSFGRRLRQPQHF.